These 19 T cell receptor beta chains share one sample of origin, sequenced in a study of cytomegalovirus exposure and HLA in healthy donors. TCRdb's copy holds only in-frame clones and misses some; the assay was immunoSEQ multiplex PCR. The sample records about 160,000 clones, under 90% being singletons. Sequencing was done on a sample of PBMCs. The source is a woman between 18 and 29 years old in good health and CMV-seropositive.

This clone is a singleton in its sample. The chain links TRBV15 to TRBJ2-7; perhaps TRBD2 as D (6 bases). The V and J ends lost 4 bases and 5 bases respectively, with 15 bases between them. In germline, CDR1 is LNHNV, CDR2 YYDKDF (reference sequence). The CDR3 totals 14 residues. The DNA of the CDR3 is TGTGCCACCAGCAAAGCGGGCCGTCCCGACGAGCAGTACTTC. Its translation is CATSKAGRPDEQYF.

This chain connects TRBV19 to TRBJ1-5; D unresolved. This CDR3 is 15 amino acids long. Germline loops: CDR1 LNHDA, CDR2 SQIVND (reference sequence). The V gene lost 4 bases and the J gene lost 1 base, with 11 bases spanning the gap. The CDR3 coding sequence is TGTGCCAGTAGTACATATTTAGAGAGCAATCAGCCCCAGCATTTT. Protein: CASSTYLESNQPQHF.

This chain links TRBV5-1 with TRBJ2-2, with D tentatively TRBD1 (6 bases). V was clipped by 4 bases and J by 7 bases, with 8 bases between them. The CDR3 totals 12 residues. Germline CDR1 reads SGHRS; CDR2 reads YFSETQ. Here the CDR3 reads CASSVTGGELFF. For the CDR3, the DNA is TGCGCCAGCAGCGTGACAGGCGGGGAGCTGTTTTTT.

V and J are TRBV10-2 and TRBJ2-3, with D uncertain. V shed 2 bases and J shed 5 bases, with 8 bases lying between them. CDR3 length equals 13 residues. Germline V CDR1 and CDR2: WSHSY, SAAADI. Here the CDR3 reads CASSEDSLDTQYF. CDR3 in DNA: TGCGCCAGCAGTGAGGATAGCTTAGATACGCAGTATTTT.

The chain joins TRBV6-6 to TRBJ1-4, with D maybe TRBD1 (6 bases). CDR3 length: 15 residues. Germline CDR1 reads MNHNY; CDR2 reads SVGAGI (reference sequence). V dropped 6 bases and J dropped 6 bases, with 17 bases sitting between them. This chain's CDR3 is CASRPLSGEHEKLFF. For the CDR3, the DNA is TGTGCCAGCAGACCCCTCTCAGGGGAACATGAAAAACTGTTTTTT.

The chain's CDR3 is CASSLQDSGNTIYF. In DNA, the CDR3 is TGTGCCAGCTCACTTCAGGACTCTGGAAACACCATATATTTT. The V call is TRBV18, the J call TRBJ1-3; D remains unclear. CDR1 KGHSH and CDR2 LQKENI come from the germline V gene. The CDR3 length is 14 residues. V lost 4 bases, J lost 0 bases, and 7 bases lay in between.

The chain carries TRBV2 and TRBJ2-1, with 8 bases lining up with TRBD2. Looked up from germline, CDR1 is SNHLY and CDR2 is FYNNEI. Unmatched junction bases numbered 6, after V lost 0 bases and J lost 8 bases. The CDR3 has 15 amino acids. CDR3 sequence reads: CASSEAPAGVDEQFF. As DNA, the CDR3 is TGTGCCAGCAGTGAAGCTCCAGCGGGAGTCGATGAGCAGTTCTTC.

This chain uses TRBV7-9 with TRBJ1-1; D gene unclear. V lost 4 bases and J 1 base, leaving 10 bases between the germline ends. The V gene's germline CDR1 is SEHNR and CDR2 FQNEAQ (reference sequence). The CDR3 runs to 14 residues. CDR3 DNA sequence: TGTGCCAGCAGCTCCCGATCAGAGAACACTGAAGCTTTCTTT. This gives the protein CASSSRSENTEAFF.

The V call is TRBV6-7, the J call TRBJ2-4, with TRBD1 as a possible D gene (5 bases). TRBV6-7 is sorted into the ORF group, with uncertain function. V was cut by 8 bases and J by 8 bases, with 19 bases left in between. This CDR3 spans 14 amino acids. The CDR3 DNA reads as TGTGCCAGCCTTGGACACCTAAGTGGTGACATTCAGTACTTC. Protein: CASLGHLSGDIQYF.

This chain joins TRBV4-3 and TRBJ2-7; 7 bases fit TRBD1. Trimming removed 0 bases from V and 2 bases from J; junction bases left unmatched: 7. This CDR3 contains 16 residues. Per the germline V gene, CDR1 is LGHNA and CDR2 is YSLEER. Written as DNA, the CDR3 is TGCGCCAGCAGCCAAGATCGAGGACAGGTTACCTACGAGCAGTACTTC. Translating it yields CASSQDRGQVTYEQYF.

The rearrangement links TRBV27 to TRBJ1-1; tentative D call: TRBD1 (5 bases). The V end lost 2 bases, the J end lost 11 bases, and 15 bases lay between the germline ends. The CDR3 is 13 residues long. Per the germline V gene, CDR1 is MNHEY and CDR2 is SMNVEV (reference sequence). This CDR3 is CASSLQGDVGAFF. In DNA, the CDR3 is TGTGCCAGCAGTTTACAAGGGGATGTTGGGGCTTTCTTT.

V and J are TRBV2 and TRBJ2-1; 12 bases agree with TRBD2. The CDR3 is made up of 13 amino acids. Trimming took 11 bases from V and 9 from J; bases not matched to a gene: 8. In germline, CDR1 is SNHLY, CDR2 FYNNEI. CDR3: CARKTSGSGEQFF. In nucleotides, the CDR3 is TGTGCCCGCAAGACTAGCGGGAGTGGTGAGCAGTTCTTC.

The chain links TRBV5-1 to TRBJ2-6, with D possibly matching TRBD2 (5 bases). V was shortened by 3 bases and J by 4 bases, with 17 bases between the two germline ends. The CDR3 totals 17 residues. CDR1 SGHRS and CDR2 YFSETQ come from the germline V gene. CDR3 sequence reads: CASSYMTGNPGANVLTF. CDR3 DNA: TGCGCCAGCAGCTATATGACCGGGAATCCCGGGGCCAACGTCCTGACTTTC.

V usage is TRBV2 and J usage is TRBJ1-2; perhaps TRBD1 as D (6 bases). Germline CDR1 and CDR2: SNHLY and FYNNEI. The CDR3 spans 12 residues. Between the trimmed V and J ends, which lost 10 bases and 4 bases, there was a span of 13 bases. The DNA of the CDR3 is TGTGCCATCCAGACAGGAAGCTATGGCTACACCTTC. Protein sequence: CAIQTGSYGYTF.

The rearrangement joins TRBV7-3 to TRBJ1-2; weak D call: TRBD1 (5 bases). The CDR3 runs 15 residues. The germline V gene encodes CDR1 SGHTA and CDR2 FQGTGA. Trimming took off 8 bases at V and 8 bases at J, with 24 bases between the two ends. CDR3 nucleotides: TGTGCCAGCGCCCTGTACGCCCTTGACAGAGACGGCTACACCTTC. Its translation is CASALYALDRDGYTF.

The chain couples TRBV5-1 to TRBJ2-7; 7 bases match TRBD2. V lost 6 bases to trimming and J lost 6 bases; unmatched junction nucleotides: 12. CDR3 length: 14 residues. The germline V gene encodes CDR1 SGHRS and CDR2 YFSETQ. The CDR3 sequence is CASTQRDRPTEQYF. CDR3 coding DNA: TGCGCCAGCACCCAGCGGGACCGACCGACCGAGCAGTACTTC.

This chain connects TRBV6-1 to TRBJ1-1; D remains unclear. There are 11 residues in the CDR3. Per the germline V gene, CDR1 is MNHNS and CDR2 is SASEGT. The V gene lost 7 bases and the J gene lost 1 base, with 4 bases spanning the gap. The CDR3: CASTENTEAFF. The CDR3 bases are TGTGCCAGCACAGAGAACACTGAAGCTTTCTTT.

This chain uses TRBV6-6 with TRBJ1-1, with TRBD1 matching over 7 bases. V was pared by 6 bases and J by 0 bases, with 10 bases of the junction left unmatched. This CDR3 contains 16 residues. Germline CDR1 reads MNHNY; CDR2 reads SVGAGI (reference sequence). The CDR3, as DNA: TGTGCCAGCAGGATAGAGGGACAGCCGATGAACACTGAAGCTTTCTTT. This translates into CASRIEGQPMNTEAFF.

This clone has only one observation. This chain uses TRBV28 with TRBJ2-1, with 7 nucleotides matching TRBD2. V was clipped by 4 bases and J by 0 bases; unmatched bases: 6. CDR3 size: 16 residues. CDR1 MDHEN and CDR2 SYDVKM come from the germline V gene. CDR3 coding DNA: TGTGCCAGCAGTTCGGTACTAGCGAGCTCCTACAATGAGCAGTTCTTC. It yields the protein CASSSVLASSYNEQFF.